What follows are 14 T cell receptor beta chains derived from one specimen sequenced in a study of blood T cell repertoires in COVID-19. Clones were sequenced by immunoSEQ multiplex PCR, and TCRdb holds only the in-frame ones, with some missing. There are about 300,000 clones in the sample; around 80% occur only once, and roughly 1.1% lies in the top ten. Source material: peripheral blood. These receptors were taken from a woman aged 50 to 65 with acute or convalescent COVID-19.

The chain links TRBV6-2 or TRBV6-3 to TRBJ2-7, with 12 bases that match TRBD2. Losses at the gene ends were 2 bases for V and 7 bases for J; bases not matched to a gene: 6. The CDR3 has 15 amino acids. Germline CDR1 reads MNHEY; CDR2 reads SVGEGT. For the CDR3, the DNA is TGTGCCAGCAGTTACGGCCTAGCGGGAGGGAGGGAGCAGTACTTC. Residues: CASSYGLAGGREQYF.

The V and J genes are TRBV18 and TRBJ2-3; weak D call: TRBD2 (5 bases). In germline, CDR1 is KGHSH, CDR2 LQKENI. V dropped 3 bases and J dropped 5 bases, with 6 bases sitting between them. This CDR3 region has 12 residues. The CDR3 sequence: CASSPGRDTQYF. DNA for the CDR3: TGTGCCAGCTCACCTGGGAGAGATACGCAGTATTTT.

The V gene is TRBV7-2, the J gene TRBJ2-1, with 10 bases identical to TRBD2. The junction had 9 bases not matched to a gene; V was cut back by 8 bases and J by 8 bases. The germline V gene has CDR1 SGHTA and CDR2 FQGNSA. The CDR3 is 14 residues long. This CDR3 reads CASGAGGPFHEQFF. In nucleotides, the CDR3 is TGTGCCAGCGGAGCGGGAGGGCCTTTTCATGAGCAGTTCTTC.

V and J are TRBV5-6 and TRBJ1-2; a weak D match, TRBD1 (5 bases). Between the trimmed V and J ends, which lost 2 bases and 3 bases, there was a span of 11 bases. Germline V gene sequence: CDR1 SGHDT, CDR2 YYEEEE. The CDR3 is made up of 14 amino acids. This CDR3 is CASSFGGSDYGYTF. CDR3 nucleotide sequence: TGTGCCAGCAGCTTCGGGGGGTCGGACTATGGCTACACCTTC.

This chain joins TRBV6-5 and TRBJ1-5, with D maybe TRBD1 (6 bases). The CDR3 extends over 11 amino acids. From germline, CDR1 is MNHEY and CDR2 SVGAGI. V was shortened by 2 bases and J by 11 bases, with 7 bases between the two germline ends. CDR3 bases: TGTGCCAGCAGTTACGAGGGGGCCCAGCATTTT. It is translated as CASSYEGAQHF.

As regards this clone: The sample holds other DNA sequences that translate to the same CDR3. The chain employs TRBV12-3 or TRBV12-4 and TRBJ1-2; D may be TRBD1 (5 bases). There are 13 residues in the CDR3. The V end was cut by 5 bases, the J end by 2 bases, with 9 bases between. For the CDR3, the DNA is TGTGCCAGCAGTCCTGACAGAAACTATGGCTACACCTTC. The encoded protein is CASSPDRNYGYTF.

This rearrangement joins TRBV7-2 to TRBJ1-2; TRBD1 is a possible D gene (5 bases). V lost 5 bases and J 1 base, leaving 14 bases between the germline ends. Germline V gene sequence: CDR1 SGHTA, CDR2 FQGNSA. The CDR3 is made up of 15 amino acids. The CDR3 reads CASSPWGDGNYGYTF. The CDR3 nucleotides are TGTGCCAGCAGCCCTTGGGGGGACGGTAACTATGGCTACACCTTC.

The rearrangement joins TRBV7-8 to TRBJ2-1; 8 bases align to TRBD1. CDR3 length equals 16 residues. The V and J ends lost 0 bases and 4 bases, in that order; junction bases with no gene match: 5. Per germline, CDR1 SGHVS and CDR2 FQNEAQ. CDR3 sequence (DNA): TGTGCCAGCAGCTTAGCACCGGGACAGGAGTACAATGAGCAGTTCTTC. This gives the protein CASSLAPGQEYNEQFF.

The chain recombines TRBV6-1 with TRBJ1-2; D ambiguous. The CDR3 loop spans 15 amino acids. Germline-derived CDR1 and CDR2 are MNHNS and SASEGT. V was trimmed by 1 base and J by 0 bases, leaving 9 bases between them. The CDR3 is CASSEVESANYGYTF. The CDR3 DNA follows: TGTGCCAGCAGTGAAGTGGAGAGTGCTAACTATGGCTACACCTTC.

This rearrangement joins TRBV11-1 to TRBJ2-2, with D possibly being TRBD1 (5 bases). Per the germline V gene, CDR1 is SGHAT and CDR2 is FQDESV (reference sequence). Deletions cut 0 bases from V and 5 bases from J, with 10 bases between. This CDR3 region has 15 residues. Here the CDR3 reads CASSLASRATGELFF. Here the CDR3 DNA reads TGTGCCAGCAGCTTAGCGTCCAGGGCAACCGGGGAGCTGTTTTTT. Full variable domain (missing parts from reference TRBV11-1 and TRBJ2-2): EAEVAQSPRYKITEKSQAVAFWCDPISGHATLYWYRQILGQGPELLVQFQDESVVDDSQLPKDRFSAERLKGVDSTLKIQPAELGDSAMYLCASSLASRATGELFFGEGSRLTVL.

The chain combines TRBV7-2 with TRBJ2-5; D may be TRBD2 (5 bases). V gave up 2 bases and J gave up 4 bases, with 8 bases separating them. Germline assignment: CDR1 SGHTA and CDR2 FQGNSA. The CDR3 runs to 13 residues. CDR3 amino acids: CASSLTRGETQYF. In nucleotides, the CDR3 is TGTGCCAGCAGCTTAACCCGGGGAGAGACCCAGTACTTC.

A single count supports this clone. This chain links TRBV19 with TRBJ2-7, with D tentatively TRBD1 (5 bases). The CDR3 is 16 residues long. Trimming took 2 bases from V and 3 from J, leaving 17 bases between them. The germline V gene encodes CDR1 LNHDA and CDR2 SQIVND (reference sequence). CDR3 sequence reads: CASSISGRVDLYEQYF. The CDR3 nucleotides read TGTGCCAGTAGTATATCTGGCAGGGTGGATCTCTACGAGCAGTACTTC.

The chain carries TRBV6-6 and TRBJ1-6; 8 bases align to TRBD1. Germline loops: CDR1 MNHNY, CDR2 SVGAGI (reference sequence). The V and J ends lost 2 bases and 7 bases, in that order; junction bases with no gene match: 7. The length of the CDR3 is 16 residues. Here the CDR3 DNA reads TGTGCCAGCAGTTACGGGGCAGGGGGCCAAAATTCACCCCTCCACTTT. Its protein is CASSYGAGGQNSPLHF.

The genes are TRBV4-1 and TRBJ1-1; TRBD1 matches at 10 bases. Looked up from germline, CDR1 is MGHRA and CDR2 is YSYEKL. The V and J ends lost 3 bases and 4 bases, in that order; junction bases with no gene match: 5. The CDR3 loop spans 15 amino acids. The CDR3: CASSHLRTGGTEAFF. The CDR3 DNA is TGCGCCAGCAGCCATCTGAGGACAGGGGGCACTGAAGCTTTCTTT.